This T cell receptor beta chain derives from a study of tumor and adjacent non-tumor tissue in lung cancer. This sample's RNA came from whole unsorted tissue. A modified ARM-PCR protocol with three rounds of nested PCR amplified TCRbeta. Each CDR3 protein gets one entry after TCRdb re-called the multiplex PCR reads with MiXCR. This repertoire shows approximately 90,000 distinct CDR3 sequences, more than 60% found once; its top ten account for about 15%. As to this clonotype: This likely comes from a read error, as the CDR3 has no conserved phenylalanine or tryptophan at its end.

This CDR3 contains 13 residues. CDR1 DFQATT and CDR2 SNEGSKA come from the germline V gene (reference sequence). V lost 4 bases, J lost 6 bases, and 10 bases lay in between. This chain connects TRBV20-1 to TRBJ1-6, with D possibly TRBD1 on 6 matching bases. Sequenced: lung tumor tissue. The TCR comes from a man in his 70s with non-small cell lung cancer. This CDR3 is CSATTGSNSPLHV. The CDR3 region has the DNA TGCAGTGCTACGACAGGAAGTAATTCACCCCTCCACGTT.